These T cell receptor beta chains were read from a single sample in a study of post-analysis software for immune sequencing data. TCRdb processed the PCR reads anew with MiXCR; each CDR3 protein has one entry. The sample has 350,000 to 450,000 distinct CDR3 sequences; about 39% are singletons. Sequenced input: blood. The receptor source for this set is a girl aged 2 to 10 with multiple sclerosis. Each CDR3 is given with its conserved first and last residue. Fields, in order: V gene, D gene, clone size, J gene, CDR3 protein, CDR3 DNA. The D gene is left open where the match is weak. A row's size may be missing; if present it is once, few, many or a size class.

v_gene: TRBV5-1
d_gene: TRBD1
abundance: NA
j_gene: TRBJ2-5
CDR3aa: CASSGRTGGLQETQYF
CDR3nt: TGCGCCAGCAGCGGAAGGACAGGTGGCCTACAAGAGACCCAGTACTTC

v_gene: TRBV28
d_gene: NA
abundance: NA
j_gene: TRBJ1-4
CDR3aa: CASSRGSEKLFF
CDR3nt: TGTGCCAGCAGTAGAGGAAGTGAAAAACTGTTTTTT

v_gene: TRBV7-9
d_gene: TRBD1
abundance: NA
j_gene: TRBJ2-7
CDR3aa: CASSSRTGSIYEQYF
CDR3nt: TGTGCCAGCAGCTCACGGACAGGTAGTATCTACGAGCAGTACTTC

v_gene: TRBV20-1
d_gene: NA
abundance: NA
j_gene: TRBJ2-7
CDR3aa: CSARALVANTGLYEQYF
CDR3nt: TGCAGTGCTAGAGCCTTGGTAGCCAATACGGGGCTCTACGAGCAGTACTTC

v_gene: TRBV2
d_gene: NA
abundance: NA
j_gene: TRBJ2-1
CDR3aa: CASDEPTDYHNEQFF
CDR3nt: TGTGCCAGCGACGAACCAACGGACTACCACAATGAGCAGTTCTTC

v_gene: TRBV7-2
d_gene: TRBD2
abundance: NA
j_gene: TRBJ2-5
CDR3aa: CASSLGTSGWETQYF
CDR3nt: TGTGCCAGCAGCTTAGGAACTAGCGGCTGGGAGACCCAGTACTTC

v_gene: TRBV20-1
d_gene: TRBD1
abundance: few
j_gene: TRBJ1-2
CDR3aa: CSAWIQGVPNYGYTF
CDR3nt: TGCAGTGCTTGGATTCAGGGGGTTCCTAACTATGGCTACACCTTC

v_gene: TRBV9
d_gene: TRBD1
abundance: NA
j_gene: TRBJ2-3
CDR3aa: CASSRQGGGDTQYF
CDR3nt: TGTGCCAGCAGCCGACAGGGTGGGGGAGATACGCAGTATTTT

v_gene: TRBV5-1
d_gene: NA
abundance: NA
j_gene: TRBJ2-7
CDR3aa: CASSLSSGQRVYEQYF
CDR3nt: TGCGCCAGCAGCTTGTCAAGCGGACAGAGGGTCTACGAGCAGTACTTC

v_gene: TRBV5-1
d_gene: TRBD1
abundance: NA
j_gene: TRBJ1-5
CDR3aa: CASSRQGLSNQPQHF
CDR3nt: TGCGCCAGCAGCAGACAGGGCCTTAGCAATCAGCCCCAGCATTTT